The next 18 T cell receptor beta chains were all read from a single sample in a study of T cells in Graves' hyperthyroidism and ophthalmopathy. Amplification of TCR beta CDR3 regions used RNA as the template. Using the HTBI primer set, a first-round RT-PCR was run on the TCR CDR3. TCRdb re-analysed the multiplex PCR reads in MiXCR, keeping a single row per CDR3 protein. The top ten hold around 10% of the sample, which has about 520,000 distinct CDR3 sequences, about 24% seen once. Sequenced material: blood. All receptors come from a woman in her twenties or thirties with Graves' ophthalmopathy.

This clonotype was detected many times. The gene calls are TRBV5-1 and TRBJ2-7; D is possibly TRBD1 (5 bases). Germline CDR1 and CDR2: SGHRS and YFSETQ. The CDR3 runs 13 residues. V lost 0 bases, J lost 7 bases, and 11 bases lay in between. The CDR3: CASSLDLTGEQYF. In DNA, the CDR3 is TGCGCCAGCAGCTTGGACCTAACAGGAGAGCAGTACTTC.

In this sample, this clonotype turned up once. CDR3 DNA: TGTGCCGCCGAGGGCAGGGGGAATTCCTACGAGCAGTACTTC. It codes for CAAEGRGNSYEQYF. The chain uses TRBV6-1 and TRBJ2-7, with TRBD1 matching 7 bases. The CDR3 has 14 residues. Per the germline V gene, CDR1 is MNHNS and CDR2 is SASEGT. J lost 1 base, V lost 11 bases, and 11 bases had no gene match.

The chain has TRBV12-3 or TRBV12-4 and TRBJ1-2, with 7 bases that match TRBD1. The CDR3 extends over 15 amino acids. After removal of 3 bases from V and 8 bases from J, the junction contained 12 bases not matched to a gene. The CDR3: CASSFRQGGVGGYTF. DNA for the CDR3: TGTGCCAGCAGTTTTCGGCAGGGGGGAGTGGGAGGCTACACCTTC.

The chain has TRBV6-1 and TRBJ1-5, with a possible D match to TRBD1 (5 bases). CDR3 length: 15 residues. The V and J ends lost 7 bases and 0 bases respectively, with 13 bases between them. CDR1 is MNHNS, CDR2 SASEGT, per germline. The CDR3 protein is CASNPTGNSNQPQHF. CDR3 coding DNA: TGTGCCAGCAATCCTACAGGAAATAGCAATCAGCCCCAGCATTTT.

This clonotype was recorded many times. The chain couples TRBV7-8 to TRBJ1-1; 10 bases are a match to TRBD1. The V segment lost 5 bases and the J segment 6 bases; nucleotides outside the gene matches: 12. Germline V gene data show CDR1 as SGHVS and CDR2 as FQNEAQ. This CDR3 is built from 16 residues. CDR3 region: CASSPRGGTGDAEAFF. DNA of the CDR3: TGTGCCAGCAGCCCCCGAGGCGGGACAGGGGACGCTGAAGCTTTCTTT.

The chain recombines TRBV6-1 with TRBJ1-1; 7 bases match TRBD1. CDR1 is MNHNS, CDR2 SASEGT, per germline. The length of the CDR3 is 16 residues. With V trimmed by 5 bases and J by 1 base, 10 bases remained unmatched. The CDR3 spells CASSQNDRVANTEAFF. DNA of the CDR3: TGTGCCAGCAGTCAAAATGACAGGGTTGCGAACACTGAAGCTTTCTTT.

This clonotype appeared a few times. This sequence joins TRBV4-1 and TRBJ1-1; D is undetermined. The CDR3 is 14 amino acids. Trimming removed 2 bases at V and 3 bases at J, with 10 bases between. Germline lookup yields CDR1 MGHRA and CDR2 YSYEKL. The CDR3 DNA is TGCGCCAGCAGCCAACCCAACCTTTACACTGAAGCTTTCTTT. Translating gives CASSQPNLYTEAFF.

This clonotype was recorded many times. V is TRBV12-3 or TRBV12-4 and J is TRBJ1-6, with 9 bases fitting TRBD1. The CDR3 sequence is 14 residues long. With 9 bases clipped from V and 9 bases from J, the junction kept 9 bases outside the gene matches. The CDR3 DNA is TGTGCCAGTAAGCTCCGGGACAGGGTTTCACCCCTCCACTTT. Translated: CASKLRDRVSPLHF.

This clonotype was recorded many times. This chain connects TRBV12-5 to TRBJ1-3; D not certain. Trimming left V 7 bases short and J 0 bases short, with 4 bases between. The CDR3 loop spans 12 amino acids. Germline V gives CDR1 LGHNT, CDR2 FRNRAP. This CDR3 is CASDGSGNTIYF. The CDR3 DNA reads TGTGCTAGTGACGGCTCTGGAAACACCATATATTTT.

In its sample, this clonotype was seen many times. V is TRBV24-1 and J is TRBJ1-2; D unresolved. The CDR3 length is 12 residues. Germline V gene sequence: CDR1 KGHDR, CDR2 SFDVKD. V was trimmed by 3 bases and J by 5 bases, leaving 6 bases between them. This CDR3 is CATSDDAYGYTF. In DNA, the CDR3 is TGTGCCACCAGTGATGACGCATATGGCTACACCTTC.

The chain carries TRBV6-1 and TRBJ1-2, with 7 bases aligning to TRBD1. This CDR3 is built from 15 residues. In germline, CDR1 is MNHNS, CDR2 SASEGT. Trimming cost V 3 bases and J 8 bases; bases outside gene matches: 12. The CDR3, as DNA: TGTGCCAGCAGTGATTCAAGAGGGGGCCCGAGAGGCTACACCTTC. Protein sequence: CASSDSRGGPRGYTF.

This clonotype was observed at least ten times. The rearrangement uses TRBV7-2 and TRBJ1-2, with a possible D match to TRBD1 (5 bases). Germline lookup yields CDR1 SGHTA and CDR2 FQGNSA. The CDR3 totals 15 residues. Trimming removed 0 bases at V and 1 base at J, with 9 bases between. The DNA for the CDR3 is TGTGCCAGCAGCTTAGCCCCGACAGTTAACTATGGCTACACCTTC. Encoded protein: CASSLAPTVNYGYTF.

This clonotype was seen a few times. The chain couples TRBV20-1 to TRBJ1-3, with 9 bases lining up with TRBD1. The CDR3 is made up of 15 amino acids. Per germline, CDR1 DFQATT and CDR2 SNEGSKA (reference sequence). J gave up 3 bases and V 5 bases, and 8 bases lay outside the gene matches. CDR3 region: CSAGGRDRVGNTIYF. CDR3 nucleotide sequence: TGCAGTGCTGGGGGCCGGGACAGGGTTGGAAACACCATATATTTT.

About this clonotype itself: At one boundary the junction diverges from the germline segment, which might be a read error. The chain links TRBV28 to TRBJ1-5; unclear D gene. Per the germline V gene, CDR1 is MDHEN and CDR2 is SYDVKM. The CDR3 loop spans 11 amino acids. The CDR3 DNA is TGTGCCAGCAGTCTCGCTACTCTTGTGAATTTT. It specifies CASSLATLVNF.

The chain employs TRBV29-1 and TRBJ2-6, with TRBD1 matching 8 bases. The CDR3 runs 15 residues. Trimming removed 2 bases from V and 4 bases from J; junction bases left unmatched: 4. Per the germline V gene, CDR1 is SQVTM and CDR2 is ANQGSEA. Here the CDR3 reads CSVELDRAGANVLTF. The DNA for the CDR3 is TGCAGCGTTGAACTGGACAGGGCCGGGGCCAACGTCCTGACTTTC. Using reference TRBV29-1 and TRBJ2-6 for the parts outside the CDR3, the full variable domain is SAVISQKPSRDICQRGTSLTIQCQVDSQVTMMFWYRQQPGQSLTLIATANQGSEATYESGFVIDKFPISRPNLTFSTLTVSNMSPEDSSIYLCSVELDRAGANVLTFGAGSRLTVL.

This clonotype appeared many times. The chain is built from TRBV15 and TRBJ2-7; D tentatively fits TRBD1 or TRBD2 (5 bases each). The CDR3 is 13 amino acids. Per the germline V gene, CDR1 is LNHNV and CDR2 is YYDKDF (reference sequence). V lost 1 base to trimming and J lost 2 bases, with 6 bases between them. The chain's CDR3 is CATSRGGTYEQYF. As DNA, the CDR3 is TGTGCCACCAGCAGAGGGGGGACCTACGAGCAGTACTTC.

This clonotype was counted ten times or more. J is TRBJ2-7 and V is TRBV6-5; D unclear. V lost 4 bases and J lost 0, with 13 bases in between. This CDR3 has 15 residues. Germline CDR1 MNHEY, CDR2 SVGAGI. CDR3 nucleotides: TGTGCCAGCAGTTTTAGCCAGGTCCCCTCCTACGAGCAGTACTTC. Translation gives CASSFSQVPSYEQYF.

The sample holds a few counts of this clonotype. The chain combines TRBV12-3 or TRBV12-4 with TRBJ1-1; D not certain. V lost 1 base, J lost 7 bases, and 13 bases lay in between. This CDR3 comprises 14 residues. The CDR3 sequence: CASSLVSLGLEAFF. The CDR3 coding sequence is TGTGCCAGCAGTTTAGTTTCCTTGGGCCTTGAAGCTTTCTTT.